The clone carrying this TCR beta chain came up many times. These data are taken from a study of Graves' ophthalmopathy and Graves' hyperthyroidism. Orbital computed tomography, together with clinical symptoms, serum thyroxine, TRAb and thyroid ultrasound, was used for diagnosis. This CDR3 contains 13 residues. Germline V CDR1 and CDR2: DFQATT, SNEGSKA (reference sequence). With 1 base removed from V and 3 bases from J, the gap between germline ends came to 10 bases. TCR beta CDR3 amplification used RNA transcripts. HTBI primers were employed in first-round RT-PCR, then a second-round multiplex PCR followed. TCRdb re-called the multiplex PCR reads with MiXCR, one entry per CDR3 protein. Seen here are over a million distinct CDR3 sequences, about 38% observed once, and the top ten hold around 10%.

The chain couples TRBV20-1 to TRBJ2-7; no reliable D call. The receptor comes from an adult man with Graves' hyperthyroidism. Sequencing was done on a sample of peripheral blood or thyroid tissue (not recorded which). The CDR3 region is CSARASSNYEQYF. In DNA form, the CDR3 reads TGCAGTGCTAGAGCCTCCAGCAACTACGAGCAGTACTTC.